This T cell receptor beta chain appears in the sequencing data of a study of blood T cell repertoires in COVID-19. Trimming pared 1 base from V and 1 base from J, leaving 10 bases between. Per the germline V gene, CDR1 is MGHDK and CDR2 is SYGVNS. This CDR3 has 15 amino acids. The method was immunoSEQ multiplex PCR; TCRdb's version includes in-frame clones alone and lacks a portion of them. The sample lists about 240,000 clones; around 86% were seen once. The sequencing input was peripheral blood. J is TRBJ1-1 and V is TRBV25-1, with D unclear. This TCR came from a woman aged 30 to 39 who had recovered from COVID-19. CDR3 in amino acids: CASSESRSPNTEAFF. CDR3 DNA: TGTGCCAGCAGTGAATCGAGGAGCCCGAACACTGAAGCTTTCTTT.